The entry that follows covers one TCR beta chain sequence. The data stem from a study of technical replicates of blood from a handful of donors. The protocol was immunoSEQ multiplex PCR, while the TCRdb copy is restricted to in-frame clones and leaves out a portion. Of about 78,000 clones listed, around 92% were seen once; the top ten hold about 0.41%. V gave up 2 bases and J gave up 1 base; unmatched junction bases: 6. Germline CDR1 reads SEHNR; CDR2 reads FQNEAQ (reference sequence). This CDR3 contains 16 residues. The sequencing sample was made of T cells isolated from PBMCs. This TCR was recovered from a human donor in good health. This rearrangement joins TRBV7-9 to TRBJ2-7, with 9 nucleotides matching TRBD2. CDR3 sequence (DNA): TGTGCCAGCAGCTTACTTGCGGGAGGGATATCCTACGAGCAGTACTTC. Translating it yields CASSLLAGGISYEQYF. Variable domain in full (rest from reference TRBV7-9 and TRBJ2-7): DTGVSQNPRHKITKRGQNVTFRCDPISEHNRLYWYRQTLGQGPEFLTYFQNEAQLEKSRLLSDRFSAERPKGSFSTLEIQRTEQGDSAMYLCASSLLAGGISYEQYFGPGTRLTVT.